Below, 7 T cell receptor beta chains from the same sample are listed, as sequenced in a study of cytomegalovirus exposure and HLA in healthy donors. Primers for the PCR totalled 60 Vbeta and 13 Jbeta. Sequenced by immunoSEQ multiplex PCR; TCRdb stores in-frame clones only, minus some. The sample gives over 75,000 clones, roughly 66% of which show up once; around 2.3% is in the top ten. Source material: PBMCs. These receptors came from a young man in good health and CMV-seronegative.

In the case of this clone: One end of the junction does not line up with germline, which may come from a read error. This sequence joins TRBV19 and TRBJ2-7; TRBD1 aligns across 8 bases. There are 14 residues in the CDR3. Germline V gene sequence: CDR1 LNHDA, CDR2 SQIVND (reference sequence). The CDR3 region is CASTQTGASYKQYF. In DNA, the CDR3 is TGTGCCAGTACCCAGACAGGGGCTTCCTACAAGCAGTACTTC.

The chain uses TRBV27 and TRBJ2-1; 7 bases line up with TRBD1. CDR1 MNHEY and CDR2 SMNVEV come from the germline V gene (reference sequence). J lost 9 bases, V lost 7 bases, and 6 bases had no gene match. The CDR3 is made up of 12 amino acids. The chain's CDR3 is CASTPPGGEQFF. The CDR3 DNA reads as TGTGCCAGCACTCCGCCAGGGGGTGAGCAGTTCTTC.

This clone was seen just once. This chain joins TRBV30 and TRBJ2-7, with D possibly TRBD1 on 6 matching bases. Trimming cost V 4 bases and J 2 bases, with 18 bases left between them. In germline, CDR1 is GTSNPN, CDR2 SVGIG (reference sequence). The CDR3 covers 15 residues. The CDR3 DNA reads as TGTGCCTGGAAGACAGGCAGAGGTCCGGCCTACGAGCAGTACTTC. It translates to CAWKTGRGPAYEQYF.

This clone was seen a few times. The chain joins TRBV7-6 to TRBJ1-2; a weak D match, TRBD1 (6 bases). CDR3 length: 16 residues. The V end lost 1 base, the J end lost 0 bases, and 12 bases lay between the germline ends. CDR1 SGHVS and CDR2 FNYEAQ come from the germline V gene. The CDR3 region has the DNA TGTGCCAGCAGCTTAGGGACAGTAGGGACTAACTATGGCTACACCTTC. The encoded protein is CASSLGTVGTNYGYTF.

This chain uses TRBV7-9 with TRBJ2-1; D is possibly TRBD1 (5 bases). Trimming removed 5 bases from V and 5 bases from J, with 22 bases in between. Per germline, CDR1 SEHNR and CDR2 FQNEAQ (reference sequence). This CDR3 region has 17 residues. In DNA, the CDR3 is TGTGCCAGCAGCCTCGTACCAGGCTGGGGCCTCAACAATGAGCAGTTCTTC. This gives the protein CASSLVPGWGLNNEQFF.

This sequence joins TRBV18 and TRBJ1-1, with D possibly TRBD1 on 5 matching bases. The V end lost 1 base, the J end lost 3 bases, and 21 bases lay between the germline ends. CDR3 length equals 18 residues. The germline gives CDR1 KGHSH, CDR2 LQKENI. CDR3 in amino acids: CASSPLGLVGGSHTEAFF. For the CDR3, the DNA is TGTGCCAGCTCACCACTAGGGCTGGTTGGGGGGAGTCACACTGAAGCTTTCTTT.

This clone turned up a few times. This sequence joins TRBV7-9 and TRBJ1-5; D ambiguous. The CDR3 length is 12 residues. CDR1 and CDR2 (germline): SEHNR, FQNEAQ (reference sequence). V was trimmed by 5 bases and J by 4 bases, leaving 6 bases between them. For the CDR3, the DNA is TGTGCCAGCAGCGTACAGAATCAGCCCCAGCATTTT. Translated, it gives CASSVQNQPQHF.